This T cell receptor (beta chain) was retrieved from a study of T cells in localized non-small cell lung cancer. Study findings and constraints: Researchers found a median around 59 of the top 100 tumor clones in adjacent lung.

Assay used: immunoSEQ multiplex PCR; TCRdb lists only in-frame clones, some missing. The table lists about 13,000 clones, about 86% of them singletons. Turning to this clone: Antigen: not known.

Germline V gene lookup returns CDR1 SGHTA and CDR2 FQGNSA. J lost 4 bases, V lost 8 bases, and 17 bases had no gene match. This CDR3 region has 16 residues. This sequence was found in a male donor aged 60 or over with stage III lung adenocarcinoma. This specimen was peripheral blood, taken before any cancer treatment. The rearrangement uses TRBV7-2 and TRBJ2-7; 7 nucleotides agree with TRBD1. The CDR3 nucleotides are TGTGCCAGCCGACAAACCGGGCGTGGGACAGTATACGAGCAGTACTTC. Residues: CASRQTGRGTVYEQYF.